This T cell receptor beta chain emerged from a study of response to subunit inactivated influenza vaccine. Study-wide points: Authors suggested seasonal influenza vaccinations each recruit few new T cells.

CDR3 length: 13 residues. V shed 7 bases, J shed 2 bases, and the junction held 4 bases outside the gene matches. Germline V CDR1 and CDR2: DFQATT, SNEGSKA (reference sequence). As concerns this clonotype: Its antigen is not identified.

TCRdb re-called the RT-PCR reads through MiXCR, storing one row per CDR3 protein. The sample has approximately 700,000 distinct CDR3 sequences; around 16% are singletons. The sample was PBMCs from blood, taken roughly 12 days after vaccination. This TCR was sampled from a middle-aged man who received an inactivated influenza vaccine. The chain carries TRBV20-1 and TRBJ2-7; 11 bases line up with TRBD1. The CDR3 loop is CSVTDRGPYEQYF. The DNA for the CDR3 is TGCAGTGTCACGGACAGGGGGCCCTACGAGCAGTACTTC.